This T cell receptor beta chain was documented in a study of neoadjuvant nivolumab and ipilimumab in lung cancer. Study findings and constraints: Blood richness before therapy tracked richness in tumors resected after neoadjuvant therapy.

Assay used: immunoSEQ multiplex PCR; TCRdb lists only in-frame clones, some missing. The data hold some 5,000 clones, with around 79% observed a single time. In the case of this clone: The antigen remains unidentified.

After removal of 0 bases from V and 6 bases from J, the junction contained 4 bases not matched to a gene. The germline V gene has CDR1 MNHEY and CDR2 SVGAGI. There are 14 residues in the CDR3. This sequence was found in an adult with non-small cell lung cancer. The sample was tumor tissue, taken after neoadjuvant nivolumab, alone or with ipilimumab, at or shortly before surgery. The V gene is TRBV6-5, the J gene TRBJ1-2, with 7 bases aligning to TRBD1. The CDR3 sequence is CASSYSTRGNGYTF. Written as DNA, the CDR3 is TGTGCCAGCAGTTACTCGACCAGGGGGAATGGCTACACCTTC.